This is a list of T cell receptor beta chains from one sample in a study of spatial heterogeneity in lung cancer. TCRdb reanalysed the 5' RACE reads using MiXCR and keeps one entry per CDR3 protein. The sample comprises tens of thousands of distinct CDR3 sequences, 6.5% to 7.5% of which are singletons, and 35% rests with the top ten. The sequencing here drew on PBMCs, taken at follow-up. Source of these receptors: a female donor with early-stage non-small cell lung cancer. Both conserved end residues are part of each CDR3. Each record gives: CDR3 protein, CDR3 DNA, V gene, J gene, clone size, D gene. A D gene is named only where the DNA matches it firmly. Clone size is stated in some rows and not others, as once, few, many or a class when expanded.

CDR3 protein: CASSFEGRGSPPRNEQFF; CDR3 DNA: TGTGCCAGCAGCTTCGAAGGGCGGGGGTCCCCCCCCCGCAATGAGCAGTTCTTC; V gene: TRBV7-9; J gene: TRBJ2-1; clone size: few; D gene: TRBD2
CDR3 protein: CASTPMDREAYGYTF; CDR3 DNA: TGTGCCAGCACCCCGATGGACAGGGAGGCCTATGGCTACACCTTC; V gene: TRBV6-2/TRBV6-3; J gene: TRBJ1-2; clone size: .; D gene: TRBD1
CDR3 protein: CASRRDRGPNYEQYF; CDR3 DNA: TGTGCCAGCAGACGAGACAGGGGGCCCAACTACGAGCAGTACTTC; V gene: TRBV2; J gene: TRBJ2-7; clone size: .; D gene: TRBD1
CDR3 protein: CSAHAGAVNTEAFF; CDR3 DNA: TGCAGTGCCCATGCAGGGGCCGTTAACACTGAAGCTTTCTTT; V gene: TRBV20-1; J gene: TRBJ1-1; clone size: many; D gene: .
CDR3 protein: CASSRLAGGPDEQFF; CDR3 DNA: TGCGCCAGCAGCAGGCTAGCGGGGGGGCCTGATGAGCAGTTCTTC; V gene: TRBV5-1; J gene: TRBJ2-1; clone size: many; D gene: TRBD2
CDR3 protein: CASSPGTVRRGEQYF; CDR3 DNA: TGCGCCAGCAGCCCCGGGACCGTCCGTCGGGGCGAGCAGTACTTC; V gene: TRBV5-1; J gene: TRBJ2-7; clone size: few; D gene: .
CDR3 protein: CSARVVQYGEQYF; CDR3 DNA: TGCAGTGCTAGAGTGGTACAGTACGGGGAGCAGTACTTC; V gene: TRBV20-1; J gene: TRBJ2-7; clone size: many; D gene: .
CDR3 protein: CANSRSPEGNQPQHF; CDR3 DNA: TGTGCCAACAGCCGCAGTCCCGAGGGCAATCAGCCCCAGCATTTT; V gene: TRBV7-9; J gene: TRBJ1-5; clone size: few; D gene: .
CDR3 protein: CASSFKQGGNQPQHF; CDR3 DNA: TGTGCCAGCAGTTTTAAACAGGGGGGAAATCAGCCCCAGCATTTT; V gene: TRBV6-1; J gene: TRBJ1-5; clone size: many; D gene: TRBD1
CDR3 protein: CASSLGEYNEQFF; CDR3 DNA: TGTGCCAGCAGCTTAGGGGAATACAATGAGCAGTTCTTC; V gene: TRBV7-2; J gene: TRBJ2-1; clone size: many; D gene: .
CDR3 protein: CASLGRDNVSGANVLTF; CDR3 DNA: TGTGCCAGCTTAGGCCGGGACAATGTTTCTGGGGCCAACGTCCTGACTTTC; V gene: TRBV11-2; J gene: TRBJ2-6; clone size: many; D gene: .
CDR3 protein: CASSLRSGTSGGGSTDTQYF; CDR3 DNA: TGCGCCAGCAGCCTGCGTTCCGGGACTAGCGGCGGCGGGAGCACAGATACGCAGTATTTT; V gene: TRBV4-1; J gene: TRBJ2-3; clone size: many; D gene: TRBD2
CDR3 protein: CASSRGTSGDYEQYF; CDR3 DNA: TGCGCCAGCAGCCGGGGGACTAGCGGGGACTACGAGCAGTACTTC; V gene: TRBV4-1; J gene: TRBJ2-7; clone size: many; D gene: TRBD2
CDR3 protein: CASCIIGLGIYNEQFF; CDR3 DNA: TGTGCCAGTTGTATAATAGGACTAGGGATCTACAATGAGCAGTTCTTC; V gene: TRBV19; J gene: TRBJ2-1; clone size: .; D gene: TRBD2
CDR3 protein: CASSGPGAGYSYEQYF; CDR3 DNA: TGCGCCAGCAGCGGACCGGGGGCAGGCTATTCCTACGAGCAGTACTTC; V gene: TRBV5-1; J gene: TRBJ2-7; clone size: many; D gene: .
CDR3 protein: CSANRADSNQPQHF; CDR3 DNA: TGCAGTGCTAACAGGGCGGATAGCAATCAGCCCCAGCATTTT; V gene: TRBV20-1; J gene: TRBJ1-5; clone size: many; D gene: .
CDR3 protein: CASSARDRGHYGYTF; CDR3 DNA: TGCGCCAGCAGCGCGAGGGACAGGGGGCACTATGGCTACACCTTC; V gene: TRBV4-1; J gene: TRBJ1-2; clone size: many; D gene: TRBD1
CDR3 protein: CASSTSSGGTDTQYF; CDR3 DNA: TGTGCCAGCAGCACCTCTAGCGGGGGCACAGATACGCAGTATTTT; V gene: TRBV11-2; J gene: TRBJ2-3; clone size: .; D gene: TRBD2
CDR3 protein: CATSRAFAGPTYNEQFF; CDR3 DNA: TGTGCCACCAGCAGGGCCTTCGCGGGGCCGACCTACAATGAGCAGTTCTTC; V gene: TRBV15; J gene: TRBJ2-1; clone size: few; D gene: .
CDR3 protein: CASSAGTTFIETQYF; CDR3 DNA: TGCGCCAGCAGCGCCGGGACCACCTTTATCGAGACCCAGTACTTC; V gene: TRBV5-1; J gene: TRBJ2-5; clone size: many; D gene: .
CDR3 protein: CSASRRTPGNTIYF; CDR3 DNA: TGCAGTGCTAGTCGTCGGACACCTGGAAACACCATATATTTT; V gene: TRBV20-1; J gene: TRBJ1-3; clone size: many; D gene: .
CDR3 protein: CASSVGTSGGRYNEQFF; CDR3 DNA: TGTGCCAGCAGTGTCGGGACTAGCGGGGGGAGATACAATGAGCAGTTCTTC; V gene: TRBV2; J gene: TRBJ2-1; clone size: many; D gene: TRBD2
CDR3 protein: CATSRGDSPDTQYF; CDR3 DNA: TGTGCCACCAGCAGGGGGGACTCACCGGATACGCAGTATTTT; V gene: TRBV15; J gene: TRBJ2-3; clone size: many; D gene: .
CDR3 protein: CASSRGPGTDTQYF; CDR3 DNA: TGTGCCAGCAGCAGAGGACCTGGCACAGATACGCAGTATTTT; V gene: TRBV11-2; J gene: TRBJ2-3; clone size: few; D gene: .
CDR3 protein: CASSFTGTGIPYEQYF; CDR3 DNA: TGTGCCAGCAGCTTCACCGGGACAGGTATTCCCTACGAGCAGTACTTC; V gene: TRBV7-9; J gene: TRBJ2-7; clone size: many; D gene: TRBD1
CDR3 protein: CASRGGQTFTDTQYF; CDR3 DNA: TGTGCCAGCAGAGGGGGGCAAACTTTCACAGATACGCAGTATTTT; V gene: TRBV6-5; J gene: TRBJ2-3; clone size: many; D gene: .
CDR3 protein: CSSQGLMNTEAFF; CDR3 DNA: TGCAGTTCCCAGGGGCTCATGAACACTGAAGCTTTCTTT; V gene: TRBV20-1; J gene: TRBJ1-1; clone size: few; D gene: .